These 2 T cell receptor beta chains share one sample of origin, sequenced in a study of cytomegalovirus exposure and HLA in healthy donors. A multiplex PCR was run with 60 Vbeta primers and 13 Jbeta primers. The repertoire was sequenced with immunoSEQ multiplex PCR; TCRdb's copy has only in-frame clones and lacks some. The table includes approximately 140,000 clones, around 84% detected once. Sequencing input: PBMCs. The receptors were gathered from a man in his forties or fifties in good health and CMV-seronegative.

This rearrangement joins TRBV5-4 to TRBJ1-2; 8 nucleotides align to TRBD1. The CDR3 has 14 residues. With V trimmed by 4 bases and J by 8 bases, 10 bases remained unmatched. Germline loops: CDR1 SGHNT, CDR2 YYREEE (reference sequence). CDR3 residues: CASSPSYRGEGYTF. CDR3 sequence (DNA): TGTGCCAGCAGCCCGTCCTACAGGGGGGAAGGCTACACCTTC.

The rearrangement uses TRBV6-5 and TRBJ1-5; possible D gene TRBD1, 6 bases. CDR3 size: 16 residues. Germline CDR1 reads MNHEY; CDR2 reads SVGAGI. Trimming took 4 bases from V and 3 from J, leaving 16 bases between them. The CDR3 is CASSSRGGGYNQPQHF. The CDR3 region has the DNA TGTGCCAGCAGTTCCAGAGGGGGTGGATACAATCAGCCCCAGCATTTT.